One and the same sample provided the 32 T cell receptor beta chains below, sequenced in a study of CD8+ T cells in alopecia areata. In each case, RNA was isolated and then reverse transcribed into cDNA as the sequencing template. Measured with immunoSEQ multiplex PCR; TCRdb has only the in-frame clones, and not every one. The repertoire holds some 210,000 clones, 50% to 60% seen once, with 0.45% in the top ten. This specimen consisted of CD4+ T cells sorted from blood, obtained at week 0. The receptors here all came from a human donor with alopecia areata.

The V and J genes are TRBV11-1 and TRBJ2-3; D may be TRBD2 (5 bases). The CDR3 is made up of 15 amino acids. Germline CDR1 and CDR2: SGHAT and FQDESV (reference sequence). Trimming shortened V by 5 bases and J by 1 base, and 13 bases separated the two germline ends. Here the CDR3 reads CASSPRAVGTDTQYF. CDR3 coding DNA: TGTGCCAGCAGCCCGAGGGCCGTGGGCACAGATACGCAGTATTTT.

The chain has TRBV30 and TRBJ1-3; 7 bases align to TRBD1. CDR3 length: 15 amino acids. The germline CDR1 and CDR2 sequences are GTSNPN and SVGIG (reference sequence). J lost 0 bases, V lost 8 bases, and 10 bases had no gene match. As DNA, the CDR3 is TGTGCCGGTGCGACAGGGACCAGCTCTGGAAACACCATATATTTT. Residues: CAGATGTSSGNTIYF.

The J gene is TRBJ2-7, the V gene TRBV7-3, with D possibly matching TRBD2 (5 bases). Per germline, CDR1 SGHTA and CDR2 FQGTGA. The CDR3 has 13 residues. V shed 6 bases and J shed 3 bases, with 12 bases lying between them. The CDR3 loop reads CASSFDYRYEQYF. CDR3 nucleotides: TGTGCCAGCAGTTTCGACTACCGCTACGAGCAGTACTTC.

The CDR3 bases are TGCAGCGCTGCGACAGGGATGGACTATGGCTACACCTTC. This encodes CSAATGMDYGYTF. This chain connects TRBV29-1 to TRBJ1-2, with 7 bases aligning to TRBD1. V trimming: 7 bases; J trimming: 3 bases; junction bases outside the gene matches: 8. The CDR3 length is 13 residues. CDR1 SQVTM and CDR2 ANQGSEA come from the germline V gene.

The chain is built from TRBV2 and TRBJ2-1; D gene ambiguous. This CDR3 spans 16 amino acids. Germline V gives CDR1 SNHLY, CDR2 FYNNEI. The V and J ends lost 5 bases and 7 bases respectively, with 21 bases between them. As DNA, the CDR3 is TGTGCCAGCAGTCGAACCCCGGGCCTTGGAACGAATGAGCAGTTCTTC. As protein: CASSRTPGLGTNEQFF.

This sequence joins TRBV4-1 and TRBJ2-7; maybe TRBD1 (6 bases). The germline gives CDR1 MGHRA, CDR2 YSYEKL. The CDR3 contains 14 residues. Trimming pared 4 bases from V and 2 bases from J, leaving 12 bases between. CDR3 residues: CASSPRQEPYEQYF. The CDR3 DNA follows: TGCGCCAGCAGCCCTAGACAGGAGCCCTACGAGCAGTACTTC.

The chain couples TRBV29-1 to TRBJ2-5; D possibly corresponds to TRBD1 (5 bases). CDR1 is SQVTM, CDR2 ANQGSEA, per germline. Trimming stripped 4 bases from V and 5 bases from J, with 17 bases between. The CDR3 is 14 amino acids. The CDR3: CSVASTGGIETQYF. The CDR3 bases are TGCAGCGTTGCCTCTACAGGTGGGATTGAGACCCAGTACTTC. Based on the CDR3 plus reference TRBV29-1 and TRBJ2-5, the full variable domain is SAVISQKPSRDICQRGTSLTIQCQVDSQVTMMFWYRQQPGQSLTLIATANQGSEATYESGFVIDKFPISRPNLTFSTLTVSNMSPEDSSIYLCSVASTGGIETQYFGPGTRLLVL.

The chain has TRBV25-1 and TRBJ1-2; 11 bases match TRBD1. The CDR3 spans 16 residues. CDR1 and CDR2 from the germline V gene are MGHDK and SYGVNS. The V gene end was trimmed by 0 bases and the J gene end by 5 bases; junction bases not matched to a gene: 5. The DNA of the CDR3 is TGTGCCAGCAGTGAATATGGGACAGGGGGAAGGTATGGCTACACCTTC. It yields the protein CASSEYGTGGRYGYTF.

The chain carries TRBV23-1 and TRBJ2-6, with D tentatively TRBD1 (6 bases). TRBV23-1 is given ORF status, its function remaining uncertain. The CDR3 spans 17 residues. V gave up 1 base and J gave up 6 bases, with 16 bases separating them. This CDR3 is CASSQWYGQPLANVLTF. CDR3 in DNA: TGCGCCAGCAGTCAATGGTACGGACAGCCTTTGGCCAACGTCCTGACTTTC.

The table lists this clone with a few counts. Other DNA sequences in the same sample also yield this CDR3. V usage is TRBV9 and J usage is TRBJ2-2, with D perhaps assigned TRBD1 or TRBD2 (5 bases each). Deletions cut 0 bases from V and 7 bases from J, with 10 bases between. The germline V gene has CDR1 SGDLS and CDR2 YYNGEE. This CDR3 comprises 14 residues. The CDR3 spells CASSVVAGSGELFF. The CDR3 nucleotides are TGTGCCAGCAGCGTAGTGGCAGGGAGCGGGGAGCTGTTTTTT. The complete variable domain, with remaining parts taken from reference TRBV9 and TRBJ2-2, reads DSGVTQTPKHLITATGQRVTLRCSPRSGDLSVYWYQQSLDQGLQFLIQYYNGEERAKGNILERFSAQQFPDLHSELNLSSLELGDSALYFCASSVVAGSGELFFGEGSRLTVL.

V and J are TRBV11-2 and TRBJ2-1; 11 bases are shared with TRBD2. Germline V gene sequence: CDR1 SGHAT, CDR2 FQNNGV. The CDR3 has 14 residues. Trimming at V came to 5 bases and at J to 9 bases, leaving 6 bases not matched to a gene. This CDR3 is CASSIGTSGTEQFF. For the CDR3, the DNA is TGTGCCAGCAGCATCGGGACTAGCGGTACTGAGCAGTTCTTC.

The chain recombines TRBV7-9 with TRBJ2-4; 7 bases line up with TRBD1. The CDR3 consists of 15 residues. CDR1 and CDR2 (germline): SEHNR, FQNEAQ (reference sequence). Losses at the gene ends were 4 bases for V and 7 bases for J; bases not matched to a gene: 10. CDR3 bases: TGTGCCAGCAGCTCGGTACAGGGGAACGGTAACATTCAGTACTTC. Its protein product is CASSSVQGNGNIQYF.

In regard to this clone: One junction end disagrees with the germline gene, perhaps due to a read error. V usage is TRBV7-6 and J usage is TRBJ2-7, with TRBD1 identical over 7 bases. Germline V gene sequence: CDR1 SGHVS, CDR2 FNYEAQ. The CDR3 spans 18 residues. Here the CDR3 reads CASSSYRDSTTRVHPYCF. Written as DNA, the CDR3 is TGTGCCAGCAGCTCTTACCGGGACAGTACCACTCGAGTCCACCCGTACTGCTTC.

There are a few counts of this clone. This chain joins TRBV9 and TRBJ2-3; 14 bases fit TRBD2. This CDR3 contains 20 residues. The junction had 14 bases not matched to a gene; V was cut back by 4 bases and J by 1 base. CDR1 SGDLS and CDR2 YYNGEE come from the germline V gene. CDR3 DNA sequence: TGTGCCAGCAGCCCTCCCTCGGGACTAGCGGGAGAATTTCGCACAGATACGCAGTATTTT. Translation: CASSPPSGLAGEFRTDTQYF. Looking up the rest from reference TRBV9 and TRBJ2-3 gives the full variable domain: DSGVTQTPKHLITATGQRVTLRCSPRSGDLSVYWYQQSLDQGLQFLIQYYNGEERAKGNILERFSAQQFPDLHSELNLSSLELGDSALYFCASSPPSGLAGEFRTDTQYFGPGTRLTVL.

The chain combines TRBV7-9 with TRBJ1-5; D not resolved. Germline V gives CDR1 SEHNR, CDR2 FQNEAQ (reference sequence). This CDR3 is built from 16 residues. V was cut by 2 bases and J by 5 bases, with 16 bases left in between. The CDR3 here is CASSLTWSWRDQPQHF. CDR3 in DNA: TGTGCCAGCAGCTTAACGTGGTCCTGGAGGGATCAGCCCCAGCATTTT.

This clone has only a few counts. The rearrangement joins TRBV11-2 to TRBJ2-5; D gene ambiguous. V was shortened by 5 bases and J by 2 bases, with 3 bases between the two germline ends. The germline V gene encodes CDR1 SGHAT and CDR2 FQNNGV. CDR3 length: 11 residues. The CDR3 DNA reads TGTGCCAGCAGCCCGCAAGAGACCCAGTACTTC. Translating it yields CASSPQETQYF.

A few counts support this clone. Different DNA sequences within this sample yield the same CDR3. V usage is TRBV30 and J usage is TRBJ2-7; D unclear. The V gene's germline CDR1 is GTSNPN and CDR2 SVGIG (reference sequence). The germline V and J ends were trimmed by 0 bases and 7 bases, with 7 bases remaining between them. This CDR3 region has 11 residues. Here the CDR3 reads CAWSVLGEQYF. The CDR3 DNA follows: TGTGCCTGGAGTGTACTTGGGGAGCAGTACTTC.

The genes are TRBV7-2 and TRBJ1-1; D call uncertain. Germline CDR1 SGHTA, CDR2 FQGNSA. The CDR3 length is 12 residues. Trimming took 4 bases from V and 7 from J, leaving 10 bases between them. For the CDR3, the DNA is TGTGCCAGCAGCTGGGCTACCAGTGAAGCTTTCTTT. Protein: CASSWATSEAFF.

The chain joins TRBV7-8 to TRBJ2-1, with 8 bases lining up with TRBD1. The germline V gene encodes CDR1 SGHVS and CDR2 FQNEAQ. V shed 2 bases and J 9 bases; nucleotides not matched to a gene: 9. CDR3 size: 15 residues. The CDR3 DNA reads TGTGCCAGCAGCTTATCCCGGGACAGGTCTGGTGAGCAGTTCTTC. Translation gives CASSLSRDRSGEQFF.

This sequence joins TRBV19 and TRBJ2-7; TRBD1 might be the D (7 bases). CDR1 and CDR2 (germline): LNHDA, SQIVND (reference sequence). The CDR3 length is 14 residues. The germline V and J ends were trimmed by 6 bases and 3 bases, with 15 bases remaining between them. This CDR3 is CASSLRGEIYEQYF. The CDR3 DNA sequence: TGTGCCAGTAGCCTCAGGGGGGAGATCTACGAGCAGTACTTC. The full variable domain, completed using reference TRBV19 and TRBJ2-7, is DGGITQSPKYLFRKEGQNVTLSCEQNLNHDAMYWYRQDPGQGLRLIYYSQIVNDFQKGDIAEGYSVSREKKESFPLTVTSAQKNPTAFYLCASSLRGEIYEQYFGPGTRLTVT.

The V gene is TRBV4-1, the J gene TRBJ1-4; TRBD1 matches at 10 bases. The CDR3 has 16 residues. Germline assignment: CDR1 MGHRA and CDR2 YSYEKL. J was trimmed by 11 bases and V by 0 bases; bases with no gene match: 9. CDR3 in DNA: TGCGCCAGCAGCCAAGAAATGACAGGGGGCGCAGGGAAACTGTTTTTT. Its protein is CASSQEMTGGAGKLFF.

This clone was observed once. The DNA for the CDR3 is TGCGCCAGCAGTGACCCGATGGTAGCGGGGACCTACAATGAGCAGTTCTTC. Translation: CASSDPMVAGTYNEQFF. The V gene is TRBV10-1, the J gene TRBJ2-1; 8 bases agree with TRBD2. With V trimmed by 3 bases and J by 2 bases, 9 bases remained unmatched. Germline V gene data show CDR1 as WNHNN and CDR2 as SYGVQD (reference sequence). The CDR3 consists of 17 residues.

The V gene is TRBV29-1, the J gene TRBJ2-3; 7 bases are a match to TRBD2. The V and J ends lost 7 bases and 1 base, in that order; junction bases with no gene match: 2. Germline loops: CDR1 SQVTM, CDR2 ANQGSEA. The CDR3 is 12 residues long. The CDR3 here is CSGTRGTDTQYF. The CDR3 DNA is TGCAGCGGGACTAGGGGCACAGATACGCAGTATTTT.

This rearrangement joins TRBV11-2 to TRBJ2-7; D might be TRBD1 (6 bases). Germline lookup yields CDR1 SGHAT and CDR2 FQNNGV. Trimming took off 3 bases at V and 2 bases at J, with 14 bases between the two ends. The CDR3 sequence is 15 residues long. The CDR3 DNA reads as TGTGCCAGCAGCTTGCTCAGGGGAAGGACCTACGAGCAGTACTTC. It translates to CASSLLRGRTYEQYF.

The rearrangement links TRBV11-2 to TRBJ2-7; D may be TRBD2 (6 bases). The V gene's germline CDR1 is SGHAT and CDR2 FQNNGV. Trimming removed 5 bases at V and 6 bases at J, with 14 bases between. This CDR3 region has 13 residues. Here the CDR3 DNA reads TGTGCCAGCAGCCCCCGGGGGTCAGCCGAGCAGTACTTC. Its translation: CASSPRGSAEQYF.

V gene TRBV30 combines with J gene TRBJ1-2; the D is unclear. V was trimmed by 4 bases and J by 4 bases, leaving 10 bases between them. In germline, CDR1 is GTSNPN, CDR2 SVGIG (reference sequence). There are 12 residues in the CDR3. The CDR3 sequence: CAWMAGVYGYTF. In DNA, the CDR3 is TGTGCCTGGATGGCCGGCGTCTATGGCTACACCTTC.

This clone was seen only a few times. The chain combines TRBV11-2 with TRBJ1-1; tentative D call: TRBD1 (6 bases). Looked up from germline, CDR1 is SGHAT and CDR2 is FQNNGV. The germline V and J ends were trimmed by 0 bases and 11 bases, with 16 bases remaining between them. The CDR3 length is 14 residues. In nucleotides, the CDR3 is TGTGCCAGCAGCTTAGACGGGACACCTACTAGGGCTTTCTTT. Encoded protein: CASSLDGTPTRAFF. Full variable domain (outside the CDR3, taken from reference TRBV11-2 and TRBJ1-1): EAGVAQSPRYKIIEKRQSVAFWCNPISGHATLYWYQQILGQGPKLLIQFQNNGVVDDSQLPKDRFSAERLKGVDSTLKIQPAKLEDSAVYLCASSLDGTPTRAFFGQGTRLTVV.

The CDR3 DNA reads TGTGCCTGGAGAAGGACGGGACAAGAGACCCAGTACTTC. Amino acids: CAWRRTGQETQYF. The chain is built from TRBV30 and TRBJ2-5; TRBD2 might be the D (5 bases). Germline V gives CDR1 GTSNPN, CDR2 SVGIG (reference sequence). Trimming cost V 3 bases and J 2 bases, with 10 bases left between them. The CDR3 is 13 amino acids.

The chain links TRBV18 to TRBJ1-1, with D uncertain. This CDR3 region has 15 residues. The V gene lost 1 base and the J gene lost 0 bases, with 9 bases spanning the gap. Germline V gene data show CDR1 as KGHSH and CDR2 as LQKENI. The CDR3, as DNA: TGTGCCAGCTCACCACGAGAAGCTCTGAACACTGAAGCTTTCTTT. It encodes CASSPREALNTEAFF.

This chain joins TRBV29-1 and TRBJ1-2; TRBD1 matches 9 bases. The CDR3 has 13 amino acids. CDR1 and CDR2 (germline): SQVTM, ANQGSEA. Trimming at V came to 4 bases and at J to 7 bases, leaving 7 bases not matched to a gene. DNA for the CDR3: TGCAGCGTTGCGGGACAGGGTAGAGTTGGCTACACCTTC. The encoded protein is CSVAGQGRVGYTF.

The genes are TRBV29-1 and TRBJ2-4; TRBD1 matches 8 bases. CDR3 length: 12 residues. V dropped 6 bases and J dropped 4; count of bases not matched to a gene: 2. CDR1 and CDR2 from the germline V gene are SQVTM and ANQGSEA. CDR3 nucleotides: TGCAGCGTATGGGACAGGAAAAACATTCAGTACTTC. Residues: CSVWDRKNIQYF. Based on the CDR3 plus reference TRBV29-1 and TRBJ2-4, the full variable domain is SAVISQKPSRDICQRGTSLTIQCQVDSQVTMMFWYRQQPGQSLTLIATANQGSEATYESGFVIDKFPISRPNLTFSTLTVSNMSPEDSSIYLCSVWDRKNIQYFGAGTRLSVL.

The J gene is TRBJ1-1, the V gene TRBV27; TRBD1 aligns across 8 bases. The V segment lost 0 bases and the J segment 3 bases; nucleotides outside the gene matches: 6. There are 16 residues in the CDR3. Germline CDR1 is MNHEY and CDR2 is SMNVEV (reference sequence). Written as DNA, the CDR3 is TGTGCCAGCAGTTTATCCCGGACAGGGTGGGACACTGAAGCTTTCTTT. Protein: CASSLSRTGWDTEAFF.